Reported below is one T cell receptor (beta chain). This clone was picked up one time. Its antigen remains unidentified. Per-nucleotide qualities are absent, and no much larger clonotype sits a single base away. Library creation used the immunoSEQ multiplex PCR assay. For most patients, genomic DNA was isolated with the Qiagen DNeasy Blood and Tissue Kit and shipped frozen to Adaptive Biotechnologies for TCR sequencing. High-throughput TCR-beta CDR3 sequencing of genomic DNA from most patients was performed by Adaptive Biotechnologies. As for how the authors treated the data: Adaptive's ImmunoSEQ software was the source of the TCR sequencing data for about 20 patients, while a few other patients were processed with MiXCR and VDJtools. To correct CD4 versus CD8 sorting errors, sequences present in both subsets at a frequency ratio below 5:1 were removed. CDR3 nucleotide sequences shared by donor and recipient were removed because the origin of these sequences could not be assigned. At least 2-fold expansion over unstimulated cells and a minimum CFSE-low frequency of 0.002% (template counts) or 0.001% (read counts) were required for clones to be classified as alloreactive. Mappable clones were those detected in sequenced pre-transplant spleen, lymph node, or MLR CFSE-low populations of the donor or recipient. Cumulative frequency of alloreactive clones was calculated as a percentage of all sequences weighted by copy number. This immuneACCESS table, as held by TCRdb, lists in-frame sequences with V and J called but not all clones. Of the missing ones, under half trace to an unresolved V gene in checked studies; the others have no known cause. D and trimming come from the DNA, and the V and J calls and clone size come from that table. The sample yields tens of thousands of clones; 90% to 95% were counted once. The ten most abundant clones make up approximately 0.5% of the sample.

CDR1 and CDR2 are read off the germline V gene (reference sequence) as LNHDA and SQIVND. Counted from cysteine to phenylalanine, this CDR3 has 17 amino acids. The sequence is cut down to CDR3 DNA, 51 bases in frame from base 1. At the junction V is shortened by 6 bases and J by 0 bases; bases outside the gene matches: 12. The record originates from a study of graft-versus-host responses after intestinal transplantation (dated by TCRdb to about 2021). For the study in its entirety: Multivisceral, liver-intestinal, or isolated intestinal transplants were received by the recipients. To identify alloreactive clones, pre-transplant mixed lymphocyte reaction products were sequenced and compared with unstimulated pre-transplant donor and recipient T cells. Donor T cell macrochimerism was defined as a peak of at least 4% donor T cells among recipient peripheral blood mononuclear cells. Anti-thymocyte globulin induction was given to all recipients, followed by maintenance tacrolimus and steroids for two to three years. Instead of going to the commercial service, samples from a few later patients were sequenced in-house on an Illumina MiSeq and processed with MiXCR. The cohort enrolled approximately 24 intestinal transplant recipients including one retransplant, and a few patients lacking pretransplant specimens were excluded. After intestinal transplantation, graft-versus-host and host-versus-graft alloreactive T cell clones were followed in the graft, circulation and bone marrow using bulk TCR-beta CDR3 sequencing. Results and caveats for the whole study, not just this receptor: Patients with donor T cell macrochimerism had high GvH to HvG T cell clonal ratios in their allografts. The relatively low number and heterogeneity of intestinal transplant patients limited the conclusions. GvH clones were detected in recipient bone marrow, and some of these GvH clones were observed earlier in ileal mucosa or blood, consistent with an intestinal mucosal origin. Early after transplant, peak levels of circulating GvH clones were associated with declines in HvG clones.

According to the study, the label for this sample's time point signals: cells obtained before transplantation from donor or recipient. CD3+CD4+ and CD3+CD8+ populations were FACS-sorted from unstimulated pre-transplant donor and recipient cells taken from spleen or lymph nodes. Sample: unstimulated CD8+ T cells sorted from spleen or lymph node cells, taken before intestinal transplant. The origin of this receptor is a human donor who received an intestinal transplant. The chain was built from TRBV19 and TRBJ1-1; 8 nucleotides in the junction match TRBD1. The nucleotide sequence reads as follows: TGTGCCAGTAGCGCGTCTGGGACAGGCTTAGTGAACACTGAAGCTTTCTTT. Translation gives CASSASGTGLVNTEAFF.